The sequence of this T cell receptor (beta chain) was determined in a study of shared clonotypes between healthy human individuals. Overall study: Aged 18 to 49, the donors were a couple of women and three men. General study findings and limits: Rarefaction showed that sequencing of sorted subsets was incomplete (despite large depth).

As to this clone: What it recognizes is unknown.

The V end was cut by 0 bases, the J end by 7 bases, with 7 bases between. The germline gives CDR1 SGHDN, CDR2 FVKESK. The CDR3 spans 13 residues. Healthy adults negative for HIV, lacking recent acute infections or vaccinations, served as donors. Genomic DNA belonging to each subset was distributed in equal measure over several immunoSEQ plates. The data were produced by immunoSEQ multiplex PCR, yet TCRdb's version contains in-frame clones alone and is incomplete. The data show around 1.5 million clones, with approximately 98% seen just once and 0.4% to 0.55% held by the top ten. The rearrangement links TRBV14 to TRBJ2-1; D remains unclear. The source is a man under 40 in good health. The specimen was naive CD4+ T cells sorted from blood. Subset given: CD45RA+ positively selected. The CDR3 coding sequence is TGTGCCAGCAGCCAAGAGTTAACGAATGAGCAGTTCTTC. This codes for CASSQELTNEQFF.